These 14 T cell receptor beta chains were all obtained from the same sample, sequenced in a study of cytomegalovirus exposure and HLA in healthy donors. The PCR made use of 60 Vbeta and 13 Jbeta primers. Using immunoSEQ multiplex PCR, the repertoire was profiled, and TCRdb retains in-frame clones only, with some absent. The profile shows roughly 150,000 clones, 64% of them singletons. The sample taken for sequencing was PBMCs. The receptors were sampled from a woman in her 30s in good health and CMV-seropositive.

This clone was recorded a few times. The genes are TRBV29-1 and TRBJ1-1; TRBD1 is a possible D gene (6 bases). The CDR3 extends over 12 amino acids. Germline-derived CDR1 and CDR2 are SQVTM and ANQGSEA. Trimming took off 6 bases at V and 8 bases at J, with 16 bases between the two ends. For the CDR3, the DNA is TGCAGCGTCCCCCACCCGGGGACAGAAGCTTTCTTT. Its translation: CSVPHPGTEAFF.

The V gene is TRBV30, the J gene TRBJ1-1; 8 bases match TRBD1. The CDR3 extends over 14 amino acids. With 0 bases clipped from V and 1 base from J, the junction kept 1 base outside the gene matches. Germline V gene data show CDR1 as GTSNPN and CDR2 as SVGIG (reference sequence). CDR3 residues: CAWSVQGGNTEAFF. DNA of the CDR3: TGTGCCTGGAGTGTACAGGGGGGGAACACTGAAGCTTTCTTT.

This clone was detected only a few times. The rearrangement links TRBV6-1 to TRBJ1-4; D is unresolved. V lost 6 bases and J 0 bases, leaving 5 bases between the germline ends. The CDR3 length is 13 residues. Germline V gene lookup returns CDR1 MNHNS and CDR2 SASEGT. Here the CDR3 DNA reads TGTGCCAGCAGCTTAGCAACTAATGAAAAACTGTTTTTT. Protein: CASSLATNEKLFF.

The gene calls are TRBV6-5 and TRBJ1-4; 12 bases are a match to TRBD1. The CDR3 runs 15 residues. The V gene's germline CDR1 is MNHEY and CDR2 SVGAGI. V shed 6 bases and J 8 bases; nucleotides not matched to a gene: 7. The CDR3 nucleotides read TGTGCCAGCAGCAAGTCCGGGACAGGGGGCGAAAAACTGTTTTTT. The encoded protein is CASSKSGTGGEKLFF.

The chain joins TRBV5-6 to TRBJ1-3; D not resolved. This CDR3 is 14 amino acids long. In germline, CDR1 is SGHDT, CDR2 YYEEEE. V was shortened by 1 base and J by 0 bases, with 5 bases between the two germline ends. CDR3 coding DNA: TGTGCCAGCAGCTTGTGGCACTCTGGAAACACCATATATTTT. It is translated as CASSLWHSGNTIYF. Full variable domain (missing parts from reference TRBV5-6 and TRBJ1-3): DAGVTQSPTHLIKTRGQQVTLRCSPKSGHDTVSWYQQALGQGPQFIFQYYEEEERQRGNFPDRFSGHQFPNYSSELNVNALLLGDSALYLCASSLWHSGNTIYFGEGSWLTVV.

The gene calls are TRBV7-9 and TRBJ1-3, with unresolved D. V was shortened by 1 base and J by 6 bases, with 4 bases between the two germline ends. Germline loops: CDR1 SEHNR, CDR2 FQNEAQ (reference sequence). The CDR3 has 12 residues. The CDR3 DNA reads TGTGCCAGCAGCTTAGTTCTAAACACCATATATTTT. Amino acid sequence: CASSLVLNTIYF.

The CDR3 spells CASSLVGGLAGQSEQFF. Here the CDR3 DNA reads TGTGCCAGCAGCTTAGTAGGTGGACTAGCGGGACAATCAGAGCAGTTCTTC. The J gene is TRBJ2-1, the V gene TRBV7-2, with 12 nucleotides matching TRBD2. V lost 1 base, J lost 10 bases, and 11 bases stayed unmatched. Germline V lookup: CDR1 SGHTA, CDR2 FQGNSA. The CDR3 is 17 amino acids.

The gene calls are TRBV18 and TRBJ1-1; no clear D gene. The ends were cut back, 2 bases at V and 9 bases at J, with 10 bases in the middle. The CDR3 has 12 amino acids. Germline V gene sequence: CDR1 KGHSH, CDR2 LQKENI. CDR3: CASSPIPGQAFF. In DNA form, the CDR3 reads TGTGCCAGCTCACCAATTCCGGGTCAAGCTTTCTTT.

This sequence joins TRBV2 and TRBJ2-7, with 7 bases matching TRBD2. CDR3 length: 15 residues. The J segment lost 3 bases and the V segment lost 3 bases, leaving 8 bases of the junction unmatched. In germline, CDR1 is SNHLY, CDR2 FYNNEI. CDR3 in amino acids: CASSDWASGNYEQYF. The DNA of the CDR3 is TGTGCCAGCAGTGATTGGGCTAGCGGAAACTACGAGCAGTACTTC.

The chain combines TRBV28 with TRBJ2-1; maybe TRBD2 (6 bases). The length of the CDR3 is 16 residues. Germline V lookup: CDR1 MDHEN, CDR2 SYDVKM. With 5 bases removed from V and 2 bases from J, the gap between germline ends came to 16 bases. CDR3 nucleotide sequence: TGTGCCAGCAGTCCCCAGGGTGGGGGGACCTACAATGAGCAGTTCTTC. This sequence encodes CASSPQGGGTYNEQFF. The full variable domain, completed using reference TRBV28 and TRBJ2-1, is DVKVTQSSRYLVKRTGEKVFLECVQDMDHENMFWYRQDPGLGLRLIYFSYDVKMKEKGDIPEGYSVSREKKERFSLILESASTNQTSMYLCASSPQGGGTYNEQFFGPGTRLTVL.

V gene TRBV27 combines with J gene TRBJ1-2; D possibly corresponds to TRBD1 (5 bases). This CDR3 comprises 15 residues. The germline gives CDR1 MNHEY, CDR2 SMNVEV (reference sequence). Trimming removed 6 bases from V and 6 bases from J, with 20 bases in between. As DNA, the CDR3 is TGTGCCAGCAGGGCAAGCTTCAGGGCACTTCATGGCTACACCTTC. Translated, it gives CASRASFRALHGYTF.

The chain is built from TRBV6-5 and TRBJ2-7; TRBD2 aligns across 9 bases. The CDR3 has 15 amino acids. V was pared by 5 bases and J by 4 bases, with 9 bases of the junction left unmatched. Germline values: CDR1 MNHEY, CDR2 SVGAGI. This CDR3 is CASSPTAGGDYEQYF. The CDR3 nucleotides are TGTGCCAGCAGTCCCACAGCGGGAGGAGATTACGAGCAGTACTTC.

The CDR3 DNA reads TGTGCCAGTAGTATAGACCGATCCCGGGGGTTTTACAATCAGCCCCAGCATTTT. Amino acid sequence: CASSIDRSRGFYNQPQHF. The chain links TRBV19 to TRBJ1-5; TRBD1 is a possible D gene (5 bases). The CDR3 is made up of 18 amino acids. V shed 0 bases and J shed 3 bases, with 18 bases lying between them. Germline V gives CDR1 LNHDA, CDR2 SQIVND (reference sequence).

The chain joins TRBV4-1 to TRBJ1-5; TRBD1 matches 7 bases. Germline CDR1 reads MGHRA; CDR2 reads YSYEKL. Trimming cost V 4 bases and J 4 bases; bases outside gene matches: 7. CDR3 length: 15 amino acids. This CDR3 reads CASSPQGQPNQPQHF. DNA for the CDR3: TGCGCCAGCAGCCCCCAGGGACAGCCAAATCAGCCCCAGCATTTT.